What follows describes a single T cell receptor beta chain. At the DNA level, this CDR3 is encoded by other sequences in the same sample as well. This record belongs to a study of technical replicates of blood from several donors. Here immunoSEQ multiplex PCR was the method, and the copy in TCRdb shows in-frame clones only, minus some. Here the sample spans approximately 50,000 clones, around 96% being singletons. Germline-derived CDR1 and CDR2 are MNHEY and SVGAGI. This CDR3 is 12 amino acids long. The V and J ends lost 6 bases and 2 bases respectively, with 5 bases between them. This TCR came from a human donor in good health. The sequenced material came from T cells isolated from PBMCs. The chain employs TRBV6-5 and TRBJ1-5; D is perhaps TRBD1 (5 bases). DNA for the CDR3: TGTGCCAGCAGACAGGGCAATCAGCCCCAGCATTTT. Translated: CASRQGNQPQHF.